Below, 16 T cell receptor beta chains from the same sample are listed, as sequenced in a study of cytomegalovirus exposure and HLA in healthy donors. Researchers ran the PCR with 60 Vbeta and 13 Jbeta primers. Libraries were prepared by immunoSEQ multiplex PCR; TCRdb keeps only in-frame clonotypes and omits some of them. The table lists 150,000 or so clones, roughly 83% of them singletons. The sample consisted of PBMCs. These receptors all come from a man between 25 and 39 years old in good health and CMV-seronegative.

The chain recombines TRBV7-9 with TRBJ1-5; TRBD1 is a possible D gene (5 bases). The CDR3 sequence is 15 residues long. Germline values: CDR1 SEHNR, CDR2 FQNEAQ (reference sequence). Trimming shortened V by 4 bases and J by 1 base, and 11 bases separated the two germline ends. CDR3 sequence (DNA): TGTGCCAGCAGCTCTGCCGACAGCAGCAATCAGCCCCAGCATTTT. Its translation: CASSSADSSNQPQHF.

The CDR3 region has the DNA TGTGCCAGCAGTGACGGGGGGAGAACGACAGATACGCAGTATTTT. It yields the protein CASSDGGRTTDTQYF. The chain has TRBV6-4 and TRBJ2-3; TRBD2 is a possible D gene (6 bases). V was trimmed by 2 bases and J by 3 bases, leaving 12 bases between them. This CDR3 region has 15 residues. Germline V gene sequence: CDR1 MRHNA, CDR2 SNTAGT.

The rearrangement joins TRBV7-6 to TRBJ2-7; D remains ambiguous. The CDR3 has 12 amino acids. The germline V gene has CDR1 SGHVS and CDR2 FNYEAQ. Trimming shortened V by 5 bases and J by 6 bases, and 11 bases separated the two germline ends. This chain's CDR3 is CASSPLRGEQYF. CDR3 DNA sequence: TGTGCCAGCAGCCCACTTCGCGGCGAGCAGTACTTC.

The chain recombines TRBV18 with TRBJ2-3, with 14 bases that match TRBD2. This CDR3 is built from 19 residues. Germline CDR1 is KGHSH and CDR2 is LQKENI. J was trimmed by 5 bases and V by 3 bases; bases with no gene match: 13. CDR3 sequence reads: CASSPLHMRLAGGRDTQYF. CDR3 coding DNA: TGTGCCAGCTCACCCCTACACATGAGACTAGCGGGAGGGCGAGATACGCAGTATTTT.

The genes are TRBV29-1 and TRBJ2-7, with a tentative D call TRBD2 (5 bases). V gave up 6 bases and J gave up 9 bases, with 18 bases separating them. From germline, CDR1 is SQVTM and CDR2 ANQGSEA. The CDR3 has 12 residues. CDR3 residues: CSVKRPGTVQYF. In nucleotides, the CDR3 is TGCAGCGTAAAACGACCGGGAACGGTGCAGTACTTC.

Points on this clone: The junction differs from germline at one of its ends, possibly a read error. V and J are TRBV7-9 and TRBJ1-2, with TRBD1 matching over 8 bases. In germline, CDR1 is SEHNR, CDR2 FQNEAQ (reference sequence). The CDR3 extends over 12 amino acids. In DNA form, the CDR3 reads TGTTCCAGCAGCTCAGACAGGGGCGGCTACACCTTC. It codes for CSSSSDRGGYTF. Supplemented by reference TRBV7-9 and TRBJ1-2, the full variable domain reads DTGVSQNPRHKITKRGQNVTFRCDPISEHNRLYWYRQTLGQGPEFLTYFQNEAQLEKSRLLSDRFSAERPKGSFSTLEIQRTEQGDSAMYLCSSSSDRGGYTFGSGTRLTVV.

The CDR3 loop is CASSLGSWGLAGARSYEQYF. The DNA for the CDR3 is TGTGCCAGCAGCTTAGGGTCGTGGGGACTAGCGGGAGCGAGATCCTACGAGCAGTACTTC. The V call is TRBV11-3, the J call TRBJ2-7; the match to TRBD2 covers 14 bases. The CDR3 is made up of 20 amino acids. Looked up from germline, CDR1 is SGHNT and CDR2 is YENEEA. With 1 base clipped from V and 1 base from J, the junction kept 12 bases outside the gene matches.

The V call is TRBV28, the J call TRBJ2-1, with a weak D call TRBD2 (5 bases). The germline gives CDR1 MDHEN, CDR2 SYDVKM. This CDR3 contains 15 residues. V was trimmed by 6 bases and J by 1 base, leaving 13 bases between them. CDR3 in DNA: TGTGCCAGCAGCTTGACTACCCGATCCTACAATGAGCAGTTCTTC. Amino acids: CASSLTTRSYNEQFF.

The chain links TRBV7-9 to TRBJ2-5, with 12 bases that match TRBD2. Judging by the DNA end, TRBJ2-7 fits better; the J call may be wrong. Per germline, CDR1 SEHNR and CDR2 FQNEAQ (reference sequence). The CDR3 covers 18 residues. The CDR3 coding sequence is TGTGCCAGCAGCTTCGGCCTAGCGGGAGGGACGAGCTCCTACGAGCAGTACTTC. This gives the protein CASSFGLAGGTSSYEQYF.

Remarks on this clone: One end of the junction is discordant with germline, which a read error may explain. The chain recombines TRBV19 with TRBJ2-7; 10 bases are shared with TRBD2. Germline CDR1 reads LNHDA; CDR2 reads SQIVND (reference sequence). This CDR3 comprises 13 residues. CDR3 bases: TGTGCCAGTAGTATCGTCCTAGCGGGAGACGAGCACTTC. This gives the protein CASSIVLAGDEHF.

This clone was seen only a few times. The rearrangement joins TRBV4-1 to TRBJ2-3; perhaps TRBD2 as D (6 bases). The V gene lost 1 base and the J gene lost 6 bases, with 8 bases spanning the gap. CDR3 length: 13 amino acids. CDR1 is MGHRA, CDR2 YSYEKL, per germline. CDR3 bases: TGCGCCAGCAGCCAAGTTGGGGGGGATACGCAGTATTTT. Its translation is CASSQVGGDTQYF.

The CDR3 nucleotides read TGCGCCAGCAGCTCCCCGGGACTAGCTGTATACGAGCAGTACTTC. It encodes CASSSPGLAVYEQYF. The genes are TRBV4-1 and TRBJ2-7, with 9 nucleotides matching TRBD2. Looked up from germline, CDR1 is MGHRA and CDR2 is YSYEKL. CDR3 length: 15 amino acids. V lost 5 bases, J lost 4 bases, and 9 bases stayed unmatched.

The rearrangement joins TRBV30 to TRBJ1-2, with D possibly TRBD1 on 6 matching bases. Trimming shortened V by 3 bases and J by 0 bases, and 8 bases separated the two germline ends. The CDR3 spans 13 residues. Germline CDR1 GTSNPN, CDR2 SVGIG (reference sequence). The CDR3 is CAWSQGTNYGYTF. CDR3 nucleotides: TGTGCCTGGAGCCAGGGGACTAACTATGGCTACACCTTC.

The J gene is TRBJ2-7, the V gene TRBV28; a possible D gene is TRBD2 (6 bases). Germline lookup yields CDR1 MDHEN and CDR2 SYDVKM. The CDR3 is made up of 15 amino acids. V lost 6 bases and J lost 3, with 18 bases in between. In DNA, the CDR3 is TGTGCCAGCAGAAGGAGGGCAGGGATCTACTACGAGCAGTACTTC. Protein product: CASRRRAGIYYEQYF.

The V call is TRBV7-8, the J call TRBJ2-7; D not certain. The CDR3 is 13 residues long. Germline lookup yields CDR1 SGHVS and CDR2 FQNEAQ. Trimming cost V 5 bases and J 3 bases, with 11 bases left between them. CDR3 in DNA: TGTGCCAGCAGCCCGAGGTCTTTCTACGAGCAGTACTTC. Translating gives CASSPRSFYEQYF.

The chain has TRBV18 and TRBJ1-3; perhaps TRBD1 as D (6 bases). Germline CDR1 KGHSH, CDR2 LQKENI. V shed 3 bases and J shed 0 bases, with 12 bases lying between them. The CDR3 totals 16 residues. The CDR3 here is CASSPAGGASGNTIYF. CDR3 bases: TGTGCCAGCTCACCGGCCGGGGGGGCCTCTGGAAACACCATATATTTT. The full variable domain, its missing parts supplied by reference TRBV18 and TRBJ1-3, is NAGVMQNPRHLVRRRGQEARLRCSPMKGHSHVYWYRQLPEEGLKFMVYLQKENIIDESGMPKERFSAEFPKEGPSILRIQQVVRGDSAAYFCASSPAGGASGNTIYFGEGSWLTVV.